This is a list of T cell receptor beta chains from one sample in a study of cytomegalovirus exposure and HLA in healthy donors. Repertoires were generated with immunoSEQ multiplex PCR, while TCRdb's copy carries only in-frame clones and drops some. The table shows under 350,000 clones, with 70% to 90% occurring only once. The source material was PBMCs. The receptors were sampled from a woman younger than 30 in good health and CMV-seronegative. CDR3s include the opening cysteine and the closing phenylalanine or tryptophan. The D gene is left open where the match is weak.

d_gene,v_gene,CDR3aa
TRBD2,TRBV6-1,CASSVILAGNNEQFF
NA,TRBV7-2,CASRKREGVSYEQYF
NA,TRBV6-1,CASSEARLGGRGYTF
NA,TRBV9,CASSVTGSSSYEQYF
TRBD1,TRBV5-1,CASSLTGYNQPQHF
NA,TRBV27,CASRVRGLNQETQYF
NA,TRBV6-1,CASSAPGEPYNEQFF
NA,TRBV2,CASSAGVKYF
NA,TRBV6-5,CASSPGGGQGSPLHF
NA,TRBV5-1,CASRAAGSILGTEAFF
TRBD1,TRBV15,CATSERGPGQLNLFHQPQHF
NA,TRBV6-5,CASRRVSSYNEQFF
TRBD1,TRBV4-3,CASSQDEGQYTEAFF